This TCR beta chain derives from a study of blood T cell repertoires in COVID-19. Per the original methods: Reference gene primer amplification yielded estimated nucleated cell counts. The repertoire was sequenced with immunoSEQ multiplex PCR; TCRdb's copy has only in-frame clones and lacks some. V, J and clone size were drawn from that table, and D and trimming were deduced from the DNA. The repertoire includes approximately 530,000 clones, 85% to 90% of them detected once, and 7.8% sits in the top ten. This clone was detected only a few times. Those enrolled in Seattle joined during active infection and were followed longitudinally afterward. This TCR was recovered from a woman between 50 and 59 years old with COVID-19, enrolled during active disease. Sequencing used peripheral blood.

The CDR3 DNA reads as TGTGCCGTCTCCGGCGGGGGCAATCAGCCCCAGCATTTT. Translating it yields CAVSGGGNQPQHF. V and J are TRBV19 and TRBJ1-5; D remains ambiguous. The germline CDR1 and CDR2 sequences are LNHDA and SQIVND (reference sequence). This CDR3 is 13 amino acids long. The V end lost 11 bases, the J end lost 2 bases, and 13 bases lay between the germline ends.